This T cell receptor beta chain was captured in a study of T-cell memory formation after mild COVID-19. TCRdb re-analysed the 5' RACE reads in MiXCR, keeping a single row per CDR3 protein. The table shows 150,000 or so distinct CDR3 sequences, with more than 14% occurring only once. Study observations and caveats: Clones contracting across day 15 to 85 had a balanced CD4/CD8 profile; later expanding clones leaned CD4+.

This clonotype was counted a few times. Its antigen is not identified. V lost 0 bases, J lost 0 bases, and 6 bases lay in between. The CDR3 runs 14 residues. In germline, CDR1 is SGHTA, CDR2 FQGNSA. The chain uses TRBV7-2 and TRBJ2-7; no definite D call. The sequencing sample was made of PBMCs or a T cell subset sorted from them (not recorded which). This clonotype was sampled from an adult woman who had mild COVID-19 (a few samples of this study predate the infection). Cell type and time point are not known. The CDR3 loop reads CASSLARSSYEQYF. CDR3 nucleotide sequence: TGTGCCAGCAGCTTAGCGCGGAGCTCCTACGAGCAGTACTTC.